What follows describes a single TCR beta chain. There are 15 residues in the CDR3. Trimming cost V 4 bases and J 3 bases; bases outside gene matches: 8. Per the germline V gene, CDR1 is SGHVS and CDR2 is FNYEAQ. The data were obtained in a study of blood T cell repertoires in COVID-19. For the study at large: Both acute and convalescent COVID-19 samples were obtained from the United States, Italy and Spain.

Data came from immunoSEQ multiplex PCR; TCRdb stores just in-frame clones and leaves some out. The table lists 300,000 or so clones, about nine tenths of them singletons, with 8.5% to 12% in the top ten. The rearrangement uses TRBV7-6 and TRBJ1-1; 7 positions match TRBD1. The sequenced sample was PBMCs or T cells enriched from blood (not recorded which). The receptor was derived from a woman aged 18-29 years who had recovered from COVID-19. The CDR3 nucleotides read TGTGCCAGCAGCTACCGACAGGGTGGGGACACTGAAGCTTTCTTT. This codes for CASSYRQGGDTEAFF. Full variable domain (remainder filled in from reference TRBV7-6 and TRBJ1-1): GAGVSQSPRYKVTKRGQDVALRCDPISGHVSLYWYRQALGQGPEFLTYFNYEAQQDKSGLPNDRFSAERPEGSISTLTIQRTEQRDSAMYRCASSYRQGGDTEAFFGQGTRLTVV.